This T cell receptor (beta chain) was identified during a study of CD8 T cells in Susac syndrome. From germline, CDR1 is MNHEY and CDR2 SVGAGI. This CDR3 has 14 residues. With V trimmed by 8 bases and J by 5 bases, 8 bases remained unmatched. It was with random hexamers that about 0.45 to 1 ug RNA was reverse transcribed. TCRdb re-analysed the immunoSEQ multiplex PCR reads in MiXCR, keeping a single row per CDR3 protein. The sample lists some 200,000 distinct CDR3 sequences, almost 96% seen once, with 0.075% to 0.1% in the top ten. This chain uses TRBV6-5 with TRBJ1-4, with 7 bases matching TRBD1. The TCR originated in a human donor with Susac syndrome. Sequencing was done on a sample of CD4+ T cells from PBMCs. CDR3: CASSTGAKNEKLFF. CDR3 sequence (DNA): TGTGCCAGCTCCACAGGGGCAAAGAATGAAAAACTGTTTTTT.